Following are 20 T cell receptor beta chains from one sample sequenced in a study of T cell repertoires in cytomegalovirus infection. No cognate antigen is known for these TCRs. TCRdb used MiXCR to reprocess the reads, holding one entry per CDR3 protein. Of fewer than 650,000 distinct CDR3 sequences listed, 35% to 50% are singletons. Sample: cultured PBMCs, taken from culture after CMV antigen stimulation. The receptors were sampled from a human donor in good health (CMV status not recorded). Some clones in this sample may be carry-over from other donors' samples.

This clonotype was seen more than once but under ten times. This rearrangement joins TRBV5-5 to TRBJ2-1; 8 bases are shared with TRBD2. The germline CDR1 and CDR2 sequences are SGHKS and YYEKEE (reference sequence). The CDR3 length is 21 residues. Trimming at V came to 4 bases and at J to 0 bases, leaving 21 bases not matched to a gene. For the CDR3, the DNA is TGTGCCAGCAGCGTAGCCGGCCCTTTAGCGGGGACAAGGAGCTCCTACAATGAGCAGTTCTTC. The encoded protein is CASSVAGPLAGTRSSYNEQFF.

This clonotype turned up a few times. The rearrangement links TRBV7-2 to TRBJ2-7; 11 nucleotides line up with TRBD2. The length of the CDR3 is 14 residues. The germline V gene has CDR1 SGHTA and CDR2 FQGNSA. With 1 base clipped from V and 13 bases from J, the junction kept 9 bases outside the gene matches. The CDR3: CASSLGGLAEVSYF. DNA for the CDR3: TGTGCCAGCAGCTTAGGGGGACTAGCGGAGGTGTCCTACTTC.

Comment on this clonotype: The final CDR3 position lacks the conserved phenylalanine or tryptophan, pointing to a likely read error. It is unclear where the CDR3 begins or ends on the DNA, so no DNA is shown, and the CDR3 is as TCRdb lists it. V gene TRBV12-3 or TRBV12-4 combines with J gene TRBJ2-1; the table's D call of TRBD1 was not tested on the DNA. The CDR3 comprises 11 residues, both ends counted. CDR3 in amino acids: CASSLGGFSLL.

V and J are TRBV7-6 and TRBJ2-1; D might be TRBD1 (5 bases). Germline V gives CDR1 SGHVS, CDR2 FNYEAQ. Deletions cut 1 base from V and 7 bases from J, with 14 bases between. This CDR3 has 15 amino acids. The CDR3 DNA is TGTGCCAGCAGCTTAGGCCTAGGGGAAGGGAATGAGCAGTTCTTC. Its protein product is CASSLGLGEGNEQFF.

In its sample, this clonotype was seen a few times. CDR3 protein: CASSSSTRVRETQYF. DNA of the CDR3: TGTGCCAGCAGTTCCTCGACAAGGGTGCGAGAGACCCAGTACTTC. The chain links TRBV12-3 or TRBV12-4 to TRBJ2-5, with D unclear. With 4 bases removed from V and 4 bases from J, the gap between germline ends came to 16 bases. The CDR3 length is 15 residues.

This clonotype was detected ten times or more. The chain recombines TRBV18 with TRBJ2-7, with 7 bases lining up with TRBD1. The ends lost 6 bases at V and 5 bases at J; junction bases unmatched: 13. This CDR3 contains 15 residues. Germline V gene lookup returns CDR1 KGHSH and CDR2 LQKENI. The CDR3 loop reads CASSPETGVRNEQYF. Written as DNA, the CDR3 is TGTGCCAGCTCCCCTGAAACAGGGGTGAGAAACGAGCAGTACTTC.

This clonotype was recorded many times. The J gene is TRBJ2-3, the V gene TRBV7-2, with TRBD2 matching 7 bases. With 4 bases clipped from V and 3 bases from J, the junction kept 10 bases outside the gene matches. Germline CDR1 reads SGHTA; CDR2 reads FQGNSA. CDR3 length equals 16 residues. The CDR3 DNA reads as TGTGCCAGCAGCTACCGTTCGGGCGGGGGAACAGATACGCAGTATTTT. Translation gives CASSYRSGGGTDTQYF. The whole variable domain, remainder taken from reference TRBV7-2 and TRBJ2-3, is GAGVSQSPSNKVTEKGKDVELRCDPISGHTALYWYRQSLGQGLEFLIYFQGNSAPDKSGLPSDRFSAERTGGSVSTLTIQRTQQEDSAVYLCASSYRSGGGTDTQYFGPGTRLTVL.

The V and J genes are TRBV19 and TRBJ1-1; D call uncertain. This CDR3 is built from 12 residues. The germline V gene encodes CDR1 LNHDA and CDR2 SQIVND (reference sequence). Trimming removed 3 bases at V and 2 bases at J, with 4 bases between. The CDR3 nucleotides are TGTGCCAGTAGTATCCCCAACACTGAAGCTTTCTTT. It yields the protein CASSIPNTEAFF.

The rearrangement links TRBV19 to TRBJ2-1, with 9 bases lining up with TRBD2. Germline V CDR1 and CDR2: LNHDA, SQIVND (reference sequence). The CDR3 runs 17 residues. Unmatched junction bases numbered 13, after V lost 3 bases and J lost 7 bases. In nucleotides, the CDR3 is TGTGCCAGTAGTATCCCTCCTAGCGGGGTACGTTTGAATGAGCAGTTCTTC. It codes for CASSIPPSGVRLNEQFF.

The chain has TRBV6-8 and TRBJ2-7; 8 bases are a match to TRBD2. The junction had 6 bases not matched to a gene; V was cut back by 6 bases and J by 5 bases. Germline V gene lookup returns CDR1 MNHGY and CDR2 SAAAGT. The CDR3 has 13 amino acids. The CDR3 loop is CASSRSGGHEQYF. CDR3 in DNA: TGTGCCAGCAGCCGCAGCGGGGGCCACGAGCAGTACTTC.

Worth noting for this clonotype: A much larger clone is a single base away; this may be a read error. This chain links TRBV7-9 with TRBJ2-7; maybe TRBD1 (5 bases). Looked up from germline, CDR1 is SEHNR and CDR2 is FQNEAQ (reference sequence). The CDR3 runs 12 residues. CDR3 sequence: CASSFWGYEQSF. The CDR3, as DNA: TGTGCCAGCAGCTTCTGGGGCTACGAGCAGTCCTTC.

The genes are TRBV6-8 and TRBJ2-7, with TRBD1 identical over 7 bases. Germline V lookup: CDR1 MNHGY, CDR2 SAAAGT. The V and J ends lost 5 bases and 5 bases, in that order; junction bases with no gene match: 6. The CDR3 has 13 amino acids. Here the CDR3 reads CASSRQGMDEQYF. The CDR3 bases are TGTGCCAGCAGTCGACAGGGAATGGACGAGCAGTACTTC.

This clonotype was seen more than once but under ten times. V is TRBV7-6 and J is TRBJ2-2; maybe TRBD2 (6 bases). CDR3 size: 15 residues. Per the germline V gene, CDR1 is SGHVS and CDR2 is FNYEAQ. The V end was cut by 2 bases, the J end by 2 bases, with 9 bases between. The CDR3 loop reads CASSLQGGNTGELFF. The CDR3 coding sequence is TGTGCCAGCAGCTTACAGGGAGGAAACACCGGGGAGCTGTTTTTT.

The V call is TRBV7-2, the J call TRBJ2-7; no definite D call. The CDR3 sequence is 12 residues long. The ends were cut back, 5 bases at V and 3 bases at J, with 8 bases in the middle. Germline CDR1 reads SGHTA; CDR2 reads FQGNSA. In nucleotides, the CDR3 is TGTGCCAGCAGCCGACAAGTCTACGAGCAGTACTTC. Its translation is CASSRQVYEQYF.

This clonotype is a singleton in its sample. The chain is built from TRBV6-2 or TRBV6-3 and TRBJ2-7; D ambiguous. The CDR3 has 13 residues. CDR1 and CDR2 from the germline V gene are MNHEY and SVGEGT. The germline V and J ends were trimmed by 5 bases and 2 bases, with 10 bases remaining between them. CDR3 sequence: CASSQRVPYEQYF. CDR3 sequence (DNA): TGTGCCAGCAGTCAAAGGGTCCCCTACGAGCAGTACTTC.

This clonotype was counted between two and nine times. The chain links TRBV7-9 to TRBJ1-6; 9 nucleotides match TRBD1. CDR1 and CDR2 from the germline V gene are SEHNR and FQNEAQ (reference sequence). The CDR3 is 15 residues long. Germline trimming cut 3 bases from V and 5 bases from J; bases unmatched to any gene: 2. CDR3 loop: CASSFGDRDNSPLHF. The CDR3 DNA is TGTGCCAGCAGCTTTGGGGACAGGGATAATTCACCCCTCCACTTT.

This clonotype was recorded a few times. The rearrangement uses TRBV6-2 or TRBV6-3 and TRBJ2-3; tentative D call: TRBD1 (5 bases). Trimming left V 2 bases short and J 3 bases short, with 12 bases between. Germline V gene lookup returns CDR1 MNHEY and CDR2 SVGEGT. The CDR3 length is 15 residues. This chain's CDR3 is CASSYVGRSTDTQYF. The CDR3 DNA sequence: TGTGCCAGCAGTTACGTGGGGCGTTCGACAGATACGCAGTATTTT.

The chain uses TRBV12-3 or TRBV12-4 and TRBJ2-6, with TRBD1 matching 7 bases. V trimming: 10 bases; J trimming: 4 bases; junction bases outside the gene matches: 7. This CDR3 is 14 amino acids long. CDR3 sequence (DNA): TGTGCCAACTCGACAGGGTCCGGGGCCAACGTCCTGACTTTC. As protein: CANSTGSGANVLTF.

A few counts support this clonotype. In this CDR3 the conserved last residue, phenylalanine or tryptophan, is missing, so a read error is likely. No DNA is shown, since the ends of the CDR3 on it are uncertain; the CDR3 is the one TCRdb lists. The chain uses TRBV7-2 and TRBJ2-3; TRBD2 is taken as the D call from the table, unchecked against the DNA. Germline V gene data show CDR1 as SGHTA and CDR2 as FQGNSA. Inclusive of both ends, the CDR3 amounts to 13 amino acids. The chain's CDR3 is CASSQPPGLPSDI.

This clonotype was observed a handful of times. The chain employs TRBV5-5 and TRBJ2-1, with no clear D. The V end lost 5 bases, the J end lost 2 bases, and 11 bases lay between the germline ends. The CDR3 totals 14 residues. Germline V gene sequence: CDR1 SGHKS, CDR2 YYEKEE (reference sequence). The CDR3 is CASSSDFAYNEQFF. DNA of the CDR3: TGTGCCAGCAGTTCCGACTTTGCCTACAATGAGCAGTTCTTC.